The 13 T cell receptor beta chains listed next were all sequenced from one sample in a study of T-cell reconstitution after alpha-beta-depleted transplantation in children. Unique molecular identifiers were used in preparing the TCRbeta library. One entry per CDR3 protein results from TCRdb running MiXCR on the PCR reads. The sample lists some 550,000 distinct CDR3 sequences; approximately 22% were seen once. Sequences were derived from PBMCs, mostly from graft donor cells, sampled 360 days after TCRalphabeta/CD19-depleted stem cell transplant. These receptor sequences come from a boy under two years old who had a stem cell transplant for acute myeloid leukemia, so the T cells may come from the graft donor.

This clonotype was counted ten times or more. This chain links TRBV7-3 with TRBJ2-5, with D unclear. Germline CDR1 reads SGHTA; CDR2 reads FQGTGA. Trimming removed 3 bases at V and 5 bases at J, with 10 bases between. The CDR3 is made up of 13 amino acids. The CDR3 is CASSFNPMETQYF. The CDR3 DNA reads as TGTGCCAGCAGCTTCAACCCGATGGAGACCCAGTACTTC.

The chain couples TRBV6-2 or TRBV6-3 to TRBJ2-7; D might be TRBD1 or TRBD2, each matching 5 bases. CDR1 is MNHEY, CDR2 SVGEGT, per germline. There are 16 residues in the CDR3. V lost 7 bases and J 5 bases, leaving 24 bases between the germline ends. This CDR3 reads CASNNRPGTEAHEQYV. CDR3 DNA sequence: TGTGCCAGCAACAACCGCCCCGGGACGGAGGCCCACGAGCAGTACGTC.

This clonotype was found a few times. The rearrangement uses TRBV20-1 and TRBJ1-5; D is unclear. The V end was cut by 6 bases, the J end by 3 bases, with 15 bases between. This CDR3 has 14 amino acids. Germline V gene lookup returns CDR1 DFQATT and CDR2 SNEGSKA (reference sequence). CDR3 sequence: CSAAPLGHNQPQHF. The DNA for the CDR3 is TGCAGTGCCGCCCCCCTAGGGCACAATCAGCCCCAGCATTTT.

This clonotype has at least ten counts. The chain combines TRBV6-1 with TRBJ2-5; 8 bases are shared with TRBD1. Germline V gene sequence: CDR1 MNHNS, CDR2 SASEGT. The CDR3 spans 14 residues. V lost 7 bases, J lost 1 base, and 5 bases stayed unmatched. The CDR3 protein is CASKRTGIQETQYF. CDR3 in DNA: TGTGCCAGCAAACGGACAGGGATCCAAGAGACCCAGTACTTC.

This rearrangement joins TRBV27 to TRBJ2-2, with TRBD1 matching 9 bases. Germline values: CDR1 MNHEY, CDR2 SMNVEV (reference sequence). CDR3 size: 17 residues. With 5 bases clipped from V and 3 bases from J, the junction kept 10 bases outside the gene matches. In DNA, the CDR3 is TGTGCCAGCAGTGGAGGGACAGGGATTTGGGACACCGGGGAGCTGTTTTTT. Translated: CASSGGTGIWDTGELFF.

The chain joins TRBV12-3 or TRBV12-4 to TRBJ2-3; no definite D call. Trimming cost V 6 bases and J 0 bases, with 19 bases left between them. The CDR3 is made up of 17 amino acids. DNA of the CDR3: TGTGCCAGCAGCAGTTTTCCTCCAAGGGTGAGCACAGATACGCAGTATTTT. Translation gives CASSSFPPRVSTDTQYF.

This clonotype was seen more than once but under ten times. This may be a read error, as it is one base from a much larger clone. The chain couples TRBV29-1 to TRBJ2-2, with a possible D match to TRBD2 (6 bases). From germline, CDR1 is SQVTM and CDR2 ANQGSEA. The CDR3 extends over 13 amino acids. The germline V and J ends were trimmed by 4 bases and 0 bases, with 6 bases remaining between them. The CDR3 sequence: CSVGGANTGELFF. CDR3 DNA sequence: TGCAGCGTTGGCGGGGCGAACACCGGGGAGCTGTTTTTT.

Written as DNA, the CDR3 is TGTGCCAGCAGCCCCATCCGGGACAGGGGAAAAGATACGCAGTATTTT. Encoded protein: CASSPIRDRGKDTQYF. The chain recombines TRBV7-9 with TRBJ2-3; 10 bases line up with TRBD1. J lost 5 bases, V lost 5 bases, and 10 bases had no gene match. This CDR3 is built from 16 residues. Germline CDR1 reads SEHNR; CDR2 reads FQNEAQ (reference sequence).

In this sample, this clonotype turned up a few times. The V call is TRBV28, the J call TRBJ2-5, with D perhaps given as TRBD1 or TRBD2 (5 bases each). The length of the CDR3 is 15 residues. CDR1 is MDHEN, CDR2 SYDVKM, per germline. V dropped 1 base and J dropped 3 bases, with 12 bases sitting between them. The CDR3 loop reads CASSLSAGAEETQYF. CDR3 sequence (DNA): TGTGCCAGCAGTTTATCAGCCGGGGCCGAAGAGACCCAGTACTTC.

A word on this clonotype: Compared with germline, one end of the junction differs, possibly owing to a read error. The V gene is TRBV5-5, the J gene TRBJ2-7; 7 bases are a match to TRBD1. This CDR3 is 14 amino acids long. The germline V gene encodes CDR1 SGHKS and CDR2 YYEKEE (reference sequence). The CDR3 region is CASTLRQGNYEQYF. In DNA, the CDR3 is TGTGCCAGCACCTTGAGACAGGGAAATTACGAGCAGTACTTC.

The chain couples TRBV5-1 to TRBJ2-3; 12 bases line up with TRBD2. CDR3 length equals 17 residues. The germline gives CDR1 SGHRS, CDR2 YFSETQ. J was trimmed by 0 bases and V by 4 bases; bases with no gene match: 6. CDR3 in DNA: TGCGCCAGCAGCCCGCCCGGACTAGCGGGGAGCACAGATACGCAGTATTTT. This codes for CASSPPGLAGSTDTQYF.

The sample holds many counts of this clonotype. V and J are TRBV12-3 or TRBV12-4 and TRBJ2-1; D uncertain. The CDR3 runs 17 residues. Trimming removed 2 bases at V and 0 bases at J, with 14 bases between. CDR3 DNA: TGTGCCAGCAGTTTATCCACTTACATTAGCTCCTACAATGAGCAGTTCTTC. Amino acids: CASSLSTYISSYNEQFF.

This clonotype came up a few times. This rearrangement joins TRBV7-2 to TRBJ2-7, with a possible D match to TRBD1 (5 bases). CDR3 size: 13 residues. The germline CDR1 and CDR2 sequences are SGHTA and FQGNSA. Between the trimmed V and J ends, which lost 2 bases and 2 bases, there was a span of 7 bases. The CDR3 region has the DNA TGTGCCAGCAGCTTACGGACACCCTACGAGCAGTACGTC. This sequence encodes CASSLRTPYEQYV.